Each of the 27 T cell receptor beta chains below was sequenced from the same sample in a study of T cell responses to AZD1222 COVID-19 vaccine (dated by TCRdb to the early 2020s). The method was the immunoSEQ multiplex PCR assay. Imported from immuneACCESS, the table was reduced by TCRdb to in-frame sequences with V and J called. These copies leave out some clones; in studies compared against another copy, an unresolved V gene accounts for under half, and the cause of the remainder is not known. The sample profile shows approximately 98,000 clones; roughly nine tenths of them were found once. The ten largest clonotypes hold about 3% of the sample. Read against the paper, the sample's time point label means: baseline before first vaccination. Sample treatment or condition, as interpreted from the label and publication: meningococcal conjugate vaccine given as trial control. This specimen was peripheral blood, taken on day 0 of MenACWY control vaccination. The source is an adult in good health.

The chain combines TRBV6-5 with TRBJ2-7, with TRBD1 identical over 9 bases. CDR1 and CDR2 (germline): MNHEY, SVGAGI. V shed 6 bases, J shed 4 bases, and the junction held 4 bases outside the gene matches. CDR3 length: 13 residues. The CDR3 DNA is TGTGCCAGCAGAAAGGGACAGGGTTACGAGCAGTACTTC. Encoded protein: CASRKGQGYEQYF.

The chain links TRBV7-9 to TRBJ1-4; TRBD1 aligns across 9 bases. In germline, CDR1 is SEHNR, CDR2 FQNEAQ (reference sequence). The J segment lost 6 bases and the V segment lost 3 bases, leaving 2 bases of the junction unmatched. The CDR3 runs 14 residues. CDR3 coding DNA: TGTGCCAGCAGCTTTGGGACAGGGCATGAAAAACTGTTTTTT. Its translation: CASSFGTGHEKLFF.

The chain carries TRBV10-3 and TRBJ2-7; TRBD1 agrees at 11 bases. Per the germline V gene, CDR1 is ENHRY and CDR2 is SYGVKD. CDR3 size: 17 residues. V lost 2 bases, J lost 1 base, and 7 bases stayed unmatched. This CDR3 reads CAISERDRGFVSYEQYF. Here the CDR3 DNA reads TGTGCCATCAGTGAGAGGGACAGGGGGTTCGTATCCTACGAGCAGTACTTC.

This sequence joins TRBV2 and TRBJ2-1, with 11 bases lining up with TRBD2. After removal of 6 bases from V and 4 bases from J, the junction contained 2 bases not matched to a gene. There are 14 residues in the CDR3. The germline V gene has CDR1 SNHLY and CDR2 FYNNEI. CDR3 residues: CASRGLAAYNEQFF. CDR3 coding DNA: TGTGCCAGCAGGGGACTAGCGGCTTACAATGAGCAGTTCTTC.

The V gene is TRBV5-1, the J gene TRBJ2-1; TRBD2 might be the D (6 bases). CDR3 length: 15 amino acids. Trimming removed 0 bases from V and 5 bases from J, with 12 bases in between. The germline CDR1 and CDR2 sequences are SGHRS and YFSETQ. The CDR3 sequence is CASSLGRGRNNEQFF. As DNA, the CDR3 is TGCGCCAGCAGCTTGGGGAGGGGCCGGAACAATGAGCAGTTCTTC.

V usage is TRBV19 and J usage is TRBJ1-1; tentative D call: TRBD1 (5 bases). Looked up from germline, CDR1 is LNHDA and CDR2 is SQIVND (reference sequence). The CDR3 is 15 amino acids. V lost 1 base and J lost 2, with 11 bases in between. The chain's CDR3 is CASSIVGAPNTEAFF. CDR3 DNA sequence: TGTGCCAGTAGTATAGTAGGGGCTCCCAACACTGAAGCTTTCTTT. The variable domain in full, completed from reference TRBV19 and TRBJ1-1, reads DGGITQSPKYLFRKEGQNVTLSCEQNLNHDAMYWYRQDPGQGLRLIYYSQIVNDFQKGDIAEGYSVSREKKESFPLTVTSAQKNPTAFYLCASSIVGAPNTEAFFGQGTRLTVV.

This clone occurred once. The J gene is TRBJ1-5, the V gene TRBV7-9; possibly TRBD1 for D (6 bases). With 6 bases removed from V and 1 base from J, the gap between germline ends came to 10 bases. Germline lookup yields CDR1 SEHNR and CDR2 FQNEAQ (reference sequence). The CDR3 is 14 residues long. The CDR3 DNA follows: TGTGCCAGCAGTCGGGACAACAGCAATCAGCCCCAGCATTTT. It translates to CASSRDNSNQPQHF.

This clone was counted once. V and J are TRBV10-2 and TRBJ1-4; possibly TRBD1 for D (5 bases). CDR1 WSHSY and CDR2 SAAADI come from the germline V gene. The germline V and J ends were trimmed by 5 bases and 0 bases, with 7 bases remaining between them. The CDR3 contains 14 residues. The CDR3 region is CASSRQPTNEKLFF. CDR3 DNA sequence: TGCGCCAGCAGTCGACAGCCAACTAATGAAAAACTGTTTTTT.

This chain joins TRBV7-9 and TRBJ1-2; 7 bases map to TRBD1. Germline values: CDR1 SEHNR, CDR2 FQNEAQ (reference sequence). The V and J ends lost 4 bases and 4 bases, in that order; junction bases with no gene match: 6. The CDR3 loop spans 14 amino acids. Here the CDR3 DNA reads TGTGCCAGCAGCTCCCGGGACAGAGTCTATGGCTACACCTTC. Translating gives CASSSRDRVYGYTF. Combining the CDR3 with reference TRBV7-9 and TRBJ1-2 gives the whole variable domain DTGVSQNPRHKITKRGQNVTFRCDPISEHNRLYWYRQTLGQGPEFLTYFQNEAQLEKSRLLSDRFSAERPKGSFSTLEIQRTEQGDSAMYLCASSSRDRVYGYTFGSGTRLTVV.

The V gene is TRBV5-1, the J gene TRBJ2-2; D gene unclear. Germline V gene sequence: CDR1 SGHRS, CDR2 YFSETQ. The CDR3 is 15 amino acids. Trimming removed 4 bases from V and 0 bases from J, with 10 bases in between. CDR3: CASSPVAPNTGELFF. Here the CDR3 DNA reads TGCGCCAGCAGCCCCGTGGCCCCGAACACCGGGGAGCTGTTTTTT.

The J gene is TRBJ1-3, the V gene TRBV5-6; D remains unclear. Per germline, CDR1 SGHDT and CDR2 YYEEEE. This CDR3 has 15 residues. The V and J ends lost 7 bases and 0 bases respectively, with 14 bases between them. The CDR3 region has the DNA TGTGCCAGCTTGGAGTTTACGGGCTCTGGAAACACCATATATTTT. It translates to CASLEFTGSGNTIYF.

The chain has TRBV19 and TRBJ1-2; 12 bases are a match to TRBD1. The CDR3 loop spans 17 amino acids. The ends lost 9 bases at V and 6 bases at J; junction bases unmatched: 17. Germline CDR1 is LNHDA and CDR2 is SQIVND (reference sequence). The chain's CDR3 is CASRFRDRGRPGDGYTF. Written as DNA, the CDR3 is TGTGCCAGCCGTTTCCGGGACAGGGGGCGCCCAGGGGATGGCTACACCTTC.

This clone occurred once. The V call is TRBV11-3, the J call TRBJ2-7; D unresolved. The CDR3 covers 11 residues. The ends were cut back, 4 bases at V and 3 bases at J, with 4 bases in the middle. The germline gives CDR1 SGHNT, CDR2 YENEEA. The CDR3 spells CASSSRYEQYF. CDR3 DNA: TGTGCCAGCAGCTCCCGCTACGAGCAGTACTTC.

The genes are TRBV7-2 and TRBJ1-1; D not certain. Trimming stripped 1 base from V and 0 bases from J, with 9 bases between. Germline loops: CDR1 SGHTA, CDR2 FQGNSA. CDR3 length: 15 residues. The CDR3 protein is CASSLVGGMNTEAFF. CDR3 nucleotides: TGTGCCAGCAGCTTAGTAGGAGGCATGAACACTGAAGCTTTCTTT.

This chain connects TRBV27 to TRBJ2-5; maybe TRBD2 (6 bases). V was shortened by 2 bases and J by 2 bases, with 6 bases between the two germline ends. Germline V gene data show CDR1 as MNHEY and CDR2 as SMNVEV (reference sequence). The length of the CDR3 is 13 residues. The CDR3 loop reads CASSLRGQETQYF. CDR3 in DNA: TGTGCCAGCAGTTTACGGGGGCAAGAGACCCAGTACTTC.

This clone has a single count. This sequence joins TRBV9 and TRBJ1-2, with TRBD1 as a possible D gene (5 bases). The germline gives CDR1 SGDLS, CDR2 YYNGEE. The CDR3 extends over 15 amino acids. The V and J ends lost 4 bases and 1 base respectively, with 14 bases between them. CDR3 DNA: TGTGCCAGCAGCCCAAGACAGACCATTAACTATGGCTACACCTTC. Amino acid sequence: CASSPRQTINYGYTF.

This sequence joins TRBV27 and TRBJ2-7; a weak D match, TRBD1 (5 bases). Germline V CDR1 and CDR2: MNHEY, SMNVEV (reference sequence). Trimming took off 6 bases at V and 2 bases at J, with 8 bases between the two ends. CDR3 length equals 12 residues. CDR3 DNA sequence: TGTGCCAGCAGAGACAGAACCTACGAGCAGTACTTC. This gives the protein CASRDRTYEQYF.

The rearrangement links TRBV3-1 (or the pseudogene TRBV3-2) to TRBJ2-5; the D gene is possibly TRBD2 (7 bases). Germline V gives CDR1 LGHDT, CDR2 YNNKEL (reference sequence). Trimming left V 4 bases short and J 6 bases short, with 18 bases between. There are 15 residues in the CDR3. CDR3 amino acids: CASSPVGGGGKTQYF. The CDR3 nucleotides are TGTGCCAGCAGCCCGGTCGGAGGGGGGGGAAAGACCCAGTACTTC.

This clone was seen a single time. The chain recombines TRBV7-8 with TRBJ1-1; no clear D gene. CDR3 length equals 14 residues. Trimming cost V 1 base and J 1 base, with 7 bases left between them. Per germline, CDR1 SGHVS and CDR2 FQNEAQ. This CDR3 is CASSLVAGNTEAFF. For the CDR3, the DNA is TGTGCCAGCAGCTTAGTCGCCGGGAACACTGAAGCTTTCTTT. The whole variable domain, filled in from reference TRBV7-8 and TRBJ1-1, reads GAGVSQSPRYKVAKRGQDVALRCDPISGHVSLFWYQQALGQGPEFLTYFQNEAQLDKSGLPSDRFFAERPEGSVSTLKIQRTQQEDSAVYLCASSLVAGNTEAFFGQGTRLTVV.

The chain links TRBV5-1 to TRBJ2-7, with 8 bases fitting TRBD1. Germline assignment: CDR1 SGHRS and CDR2 YFSETQ. The CDR3 has 15 residues. The J segment lost 4 bases and the V segment lost 0 bases, leaving 6 bases of the junction unmatched. This chain's CDR3 is CASSLAGQGAYEQYF. The CDR3 region has the DNA TGCGCCAGCAGCTTGGCCGGCCAGGGGGCGTACGAGCAGTACTTC.

The chain recombines TRBV4-3 with TRBJ1-5; D is undetermined. The CDR3 is 16 residues long. Trimming stripped 3 bases from V and 3 bases from J, with 15 bases between. Germline loops: CDR1 LGHNA, CDR2 YSLEER. In DNA form, the CDR3 reads TGCGCCAGCAGCCATCCCAAGGACCGTCTCAATCAGCCCCAGCATTTT. Translation gives CASSHPKDRLNQPQHF.

V is TRBV2 and J is TRBJ2-5; a weak D match, TRBD1 (6 bases). The germline V and J ends were trimmed by 6 bases and 1 base, with 12 bases remaining between them. The germline V gene encodes CDR1 SNHLY and CDR2 FYNNEI. This CDR3 region has 14 residues. In DNA form, the CDR3 reads TGTGCCAGCAGGGGGGACACCTCCCAAGAGACCCAGTACTTC. Protein product: CASRGDTSQETQYF.

A few counts support this clone. The DNA of the CDR3 is TGTGCCAGCAGGGGGGACTTGGGCACAGATACGCAGTATTTT. Amino acid sequence: CASRGDLGTDTQYF. The chain carries TRBV4-2 and TRBJ2-3; tentatively, D is TRBD2 (6 bases). Trimming removed 6 bases at V and 1 base at J, with 11 bases between. The length of the CDR3 is 14 residues. Germline-derived CDR1 and CDR2 are LGHNA and YNFKEQ.

V and J are TRBV6-5 and TRBJ2-7, with D perhaps TRBD1 (5 bases). CDR1 is MNHEY and CDR2 is SVGAGI in the germline V gene. The CDR3 has 16 residues. V shed 0 bases and J shed 0 bases, with 12 bases lying between them. The CDR3 DNA reads as TGTGCCAGCAGTTACTCGATTCAGGGAAGCTCCTACGAGCAGTACTTC. It specifies CASSYSIQGSSYEQYF.

The chain employs TRBV3-1 (or the pseudogene TRBV3-2) and TRBJ2-7; 9 nucleotides align to TRBD1. Germline trimming cut 1 base from V and 5 bases from J; bases unmatched to any gene: 9. The CDR3 spans 16 residues. Germline V CDR1 and CDR2: LGHDT, YNNKEL (reference sequence). This CDR3 reads CASSQARRQGVHEQYF. The CDR3 nucleotides read TGTGCCAGCAGCCAAGCCCGGAGACAGGGGGTCCACGAGCAGTACTTC.

This clone has a handful of counts. This chain links TRBV7-9 with TRBJ1-1; 8 positions agree with TRBD1. This CDR3 has 13 residues. The germline V gene encodes CDR1 SEHNR and CDR2 FQNEAQ (reference sequence). V lost 5 bases to trimming and J lost 10 bases; unmatched junction nucleotides: 9. The CDR3 sequence is CASSDGTGSRAFF. The CDR3 DNA sequence: TGTGCCAGCAGCGACGGGACAGGATCCCGAGCTTTCTTT.

V is TRBV15 and J is TRBJ1-5, with 12 bases that match TRBD1. The germline V gene has CDR1 LNHNV and CDR2 YYDKDF (reference sequence). The CDR3 has 14 residues. V lost 3 bases, J lost 7 bases, and 1 base stayed unmatched. DNA of the CDR3: TGTGCCACCAGCAGGGGACAGGGGGCACAGCCCCAGCATTTT. This translates into CATSRGQGAQPQHF.